These 28 T cell receptor beta chains originate from one sample sequenced in a study of long-term antiretroviral therapy in people with HIV (dated by TCRdb to between 2021 and 2022). The immunoSEQ hsTCRB v3.0 assay was used at survey level resolution for TRB variable region sequencing. TCRdb retrieved this table from immuneACCESS and kept in-frame rearrangements only. Not all clones are present; in checked studies, unresolved V genes account for under half, and no reason is known for the remainder. The sample table holds 4,800 or so clones, of which more than 75% were seen once. The ten top clones hold about 6.3% of the sample. Sequenced here: unsorted PBMCs, sampled 1.3 years after starting antiretroviral therapy. The receptors derive from a woman aged 50 to 60 with HIV.

V is TRBV7-2 and J is TRBJ2-3, with D hard to call. This CDR3 is 15 amino acids long. CDR1 SGHTA and CDR2 FQGNSA come from the germline V gene. Between the trimmed V and J ends, which lost 8 bases and 0 bases, there was a span of 15 bases. The CDR3 here is CASVGPIRSTDTQYF. CDR3 bases: TGTGCCAGCGTAGGGCCGATCCGTAGCACAGATACGCAGTATTTT.

The chain is built from TRBV11-2 and TRBJ1-2; possibly TRBD1 for D (5 bases). There are 13 residues in the CDR3. Germline lookup yields CDR1 SGHAT and CDR2 FQNNGV. The V end was cut by 5 bases, the J end by 3 bases, with 10 bases between. CDR3 amino acids: CASSQGVHYGYTF. CDR3 bases: TGTGCCAGCAGCCAAGGGGTCCACTATGGCTACACCTTC.

This clone was observed a single time. The chain carries TRBV5-8 and TRBJ1-1; 7 positions agree with TRBD1. The CDR3 is made up of 16 amino acids. V lost 0 bases, J lost 5 bases, and 10 bases stayed unmatched. Germline values: CDR1 SGHTS, CDR2 YDEGEE. CDR3 loop: CASSLGSAGGRTEAFF. CDR3 nucleotides: TGTGCCAGCAGCTTGGGTTCCGCAGGGGGTCGTACTGAAGCTTTCTTT.

The chain links TRBV9 to TRBJ2-2; TRBD2 agrees at 10 bases. With V trimmed by 1 base and J by 7 bases, 4 bases remained unmatched. Germline CDR1 SGDLS, CDR2 YYNGEE. There are 15 residues in the CDR3. The CDR3 region is CASSVLASGSGELFF. The CDR3 DNA sequence: TGTGCCAGCAGCGTATTGGCTAGCGGGAGCGGGGAGCTGTTTTTT.

The chain couples TRBV7-9 to TRBJ2-3; no definite D call. The CDR3 is 13 amino acids. With 3 bases removed from V and 4 bases from J, the gap between germline ends came to 8 bases. Germline values: CDR1 SEHNR, CDR2 FQNEAQ (reference sequence). The CDR3 spells CASSFGSSDTQYF. The CDR3, as DNA: TGTGCCAGCAGCTTCGGCAGCTCAGATACGCAGTATTTT.

The chain links TRBV5-1 to TRBJ2-7, with 7 nucleotides matching TRBD2. V dropped 7 bases and J dropped 1; count of bases not matched to a gene: 11. This CDR3 is built from 15 residues. CDR1 and CDR2 from the germline V gene are SGHRS and YFSETQ. DNA of the CDR3: TGCGCCAGCGAAAAGGGAGGGACGGGTTCCTACGAGCAGTACGTC. It is translated as CASEKGGTGSYEQYV.

This rearrangement joins TRBV5-5 to TRBJ2-3; 10 positions match TRBD2. Germline CDR1 and CDR2: SGHKS and YYEKEE (reference sequence). Losses at the gene ends were 1 base for V and 1 base for J; bases not matched to a gene: 3. The CDR3 contains 16 residues. The CDR3 is CASSLWLAGGTDTQYF. The CDR3 coding sequence is TGTGCCAGCAGCTTGTGGCTAGCGGGGGGCACAGATACGCAGTATTTT.

The chain is built from TRBV30 and TRBJ2-3, with 8 bases identical to TRBD2. CDR3 length: 14 amino acids. V dropped 3 bases and J dropped 6; count of bases not matched to a gene: 8. Germline CDR1 GTSNPN, CDR2 SVGIG (reference sequence). The CDR3 protein is CAWSPGGADDTQYF. The CDR3 bases are TGTGCCTGGAGCCCCGGGGGGGCGGACGATACGCAGTATTTT.

The genes are TRBV6-6 and TRBJ1-1; D is unclear. Germline loops: CDR1 MNHNY, CDR2 SVGAGI (reference sequence). Trimming pared 2 bases from V and 0 bases from J, leaving 7 bases between. The CDR3 length is 14 residues. CDR3 sequence reads: CASSYTGVNTEAFF. In DNA, the CDR3 is TGTGCCAGCAGTTACACTGGGGTGAACACTGAAGCTTTCTTT.

J is TRBJ1-1 and V is TRBV25-1; D not resolved. V was cut by 5 bases and J by 7 bases, with 17 bases left in between. The CDR3 is 14 residues long. Germline V CDR1 and CDR2: MGHDK, SYGVNS. The CDR3 bases are TGTGCCAGCAGTCCACGAAGAGGAGGTAGTGAAGCTTTCTTT. Translated: CASSPRRGGSEAFF. Drawing the rest from reference TRBV25-1 and TRBJ1-1, the complete variable domain is EADIYQTPRYLVIGTGKKITLECSQTMGHDKMYWYQQDPGMELHLIHYSYGVNSTEKGDLSSESTVSRIRTEHFPLTLESARPSHTSQYLCASSPRRGGSEAFFGQGTRLTVV.

This chain links TRBV7-9 with TRBJ2-7, with unresolved D. The CDR3 runs 13 residues. The germline V gene has CDR1 SEHNR and CDR2 FQNEAQ (reference sequence). Trimming removed 1 base at V and 5 bases at J, with 9 bases between. CDR3 sequence reads: CASSLDWQDEQYF. For the CDR3, the DNA is TGTGCCAGCAGCTTAGATTGGCAGGACGAGCAGTACTTC.

The chain combines TRBV19 with TRBJ1-4, with no clear D. CDR1 and CDR2 (germline): LNHDA, SQIVND (reference sequence). V lost 10 bases and J 0 bases, leaving 12 bases between the germline ends. The CDR3 runs 14 residues. Here the CDR3 DNA reads TGTGCCACAGACGACCCGACAACTAATGAAAAACTGTTTTTT. Translating gives CATDDPTTNEKLFF.

CDR3 in amino acids: CASGSQGRANTEAFF. CDR3 nucleotides: TGTGCTAGTGGTTCGCAGGGGCGGGCGAACACTGAAGCTTTCTTT. The chain links TRBV12-5 to TRBJ1-1; D is possibly TRBD1 (6 bases). V was cut by 4 bases and J by 1 base, with 13 bases left in between. CDR1 is LGHNT and CDR2 is FRNRAP in the germline V gene. CDR3 length equals 15 residues.

The chain employs TRBV7-3 and TRBJ2-3; 10 bases match TRBD2. V trimming: 4 bases; J trimming: 6 bases; junction bases outside the gene matches: 7. Germline assignment: CDR1 SGHTA and CDR2 FQGTGA. This CDR3 spans 15 amino acids. The CDR3 spells CASSSLAGERDTQYF. The CDR3 DNA reads TGTGCCAGCAGCTCCCTAGCGGGGGAGAGGGATACGCAGTATTTT.

This sequence joins TRBV27 and TRBJ2-4; D remains ambiguous. Between the trimmed V and J ends, which lost 2 bases and 8 bases, there was a span of 10 bases. CDR3 length: 13 amino acids. CDR1 is MNHEY and CDR2 is SMNVEV in the germline V gene (reference sequence). For the CDR3, the DNA is TGTGCCAGCAGTTTAAGGCGTGGGGACATTCAGTACTTC. Its translation is CASSLRRGDIQYF.

Only one count was recorded for this clone. The V gene is TRBV19, the J gene TRBJ2-1; 16 bases are a match to TRBD2. Looked up from germline, CDR1 is LNHDA and CDR2 is SQIVND (reference sequence). V dropped 5 bases and J dropped 0; count of bases not matched to a gene: 7. CDR3 length equals 19 residues. The CDR3 sequence: CASSVWGTSGGVSYNEQFF. The CDR3 nucleotides are TGTGCCAGTAGTGTTTGGGGGACTAGCGGGGGGGTCTCCTACAATGAGCAGTTCTTC. The entire variable domain, with the rest obtained from reference TRBV19 and TRBJ2-1, is as follows: DGGITQSPKYLFRKEGQNVTLSCEQNLNHDAMYWYRQDPGQGLRLIYYSQIVNDFQKGDIAEGYSVSREKKESFPLTVTSAQKNPTAFYLCASSVWGTSGGVSYNEQFFGPGTRLTVL.

The rearrangement uses TRBV5-4 and TRBJ2-1, with 8 bases aligning to TRBD1. Germline V lookup: CDR1 SGHNT, CDR2 YYREEE (reference sequence). V trimming: 1 base; J trimming: 4 bases; junction bases outside the gene matches: 7. This CDR3 spans 16 amino acids. CDR3 in amino acids: CASSLSPGGTYNEQFF. In nucleotides, the CDR3 is TGTGCCAGCAGCTTGTCTCCAGGGGGCACGTACAATGAGCAGTTCTTC.

The chain couples TRBV15 to TRBJ1-5; no clear D. Trimming pared 0 bases from V and 5 bases from J, leaving 14 bases between. The CDR3 length is 16 residues. Germline V gene sequence: CDR1 LNHNV, CDR2 YYDKDF (reference sequence). CDR3 protein: CATSRDLSRNHQPQHF. In nucleotides, the CDR3 is TGTGCCACCAGCAGAGATCTTTCAAGAAACCATCAGCCCCAGCATTTT.

This clone is large in the sample. The V gene is TRBV30, the J gene TRBJ2-1, with 7 positions matching TRBD2. The CDR3 has 17 amino acids. CDR1 and CDR2 from the germline V gene are GTSNPN and SVGIG (reference sequence). V was pared by 1 base and J by 0 bases, with 9 bases of the junction left unmatched. CDR3 residues: CAWSDPSGSRSYNEQFF. The CDR3 DNA reads TGTGCCTGGAGTGACCCTAGCGGATCCCGCTCCTACAATGAGCAGTTCTTC.

This rearrangement joins TRBV5-8 to TRBJ2-4, with D perhaps given as TRBD1 or TRBD2 (5 bases each). This CDR3 comprises 14 residues. Germline V gene lookup returns CDR1 SGHTS and CDR2 YDEGEE. Trimming removed 0 bases at V and 7 bases at J, with 11 bases between. The CDR3 loop reads CASSLVGGPNIQYF. The CDR3 DNA sequence: TGTGCCAGCAGCTTGGTTGGGGGTCCGAACATTCAGTACTTC.

The chain combines TRBV2 with TRBJ2-2; 10 bases are a match to TRBD1. Germline assignment: CDR1 SNHLY and CDR2 FYNNEI. V was clipped by 10 bases and J by 6 bases; unmatched bases: 17. This CDR3 is 17 amino acids long. The CDR3 coding sequence is TGTGCCATCTCTAGGGACAGGGGCCAAACTTTCCCCGGGGAGCTGTTTTTT. Protein: CAISRDRGQTFPGELFF.

The chain combines TRBV5-6 with TRBJ1-1; 9 bases are shared with TRBD1. There are 15 residues in the CDR3. J was trimmed by 8 bases and V by 4 bases; bases with no gene match: 12. Germline loops: CDR1 SGHDT, CDR2 YYEEEE. CDR3 amino acids: CASSEQGALGGEAFF. Here the CDR3 DNA reads TGTGCCAGCAGCGAACAGGGGGCGCTTGGGGGGGAAGCTTTCTTT.

The chain combines TRBV5-4 with TRBJ2-5, with 10 bases lining up with TRBD2. V shed 7 bases and J 1 base; nucleotides not matched to a gene: 4. CDR1 and CDR2 (germline): SGHNT, YYREEE (reference sequence). The CDR3 has 14 residues. CDR3 amino acids: CASRLAGSQETQYF. The CDR3 region has the DNA TGTGCCAGCCGACTAGCGGGTTCCCAAGAGACCCAGTACTTC.

The table lists this clone with a count of one. V usage is TRBV15 and J usage is TRBJ2-1; possibly TRBD2 for D (6 bases). CDR1 and CDR2 from the germline V gene are LNHNV and YYDKDF (reference sequence). The ends were cut back, 8 bases at V and 7 bases at J, with 12 bases in the middle. The CDR3 runs to 12 residues. CDR3 bases: TGTGCCACCTCCCGGGGGAGTAATGAGCAGTTCTTC. Its protein product is CATSRGSNEQFF.

The V call is TRBV5-1, the J call TRBJ2-7; no definite D call. This CDR3 contains 14 residues. CDR1 and CDR2 (germline): SGHRS, YFSETQ. CDR3 nucleotide sequence: TGCGCTAATAGGTCAAGGTTGAGCTCCTACGAGCAGTACGTC. It translates to CANRSRLSSYEQYV.

For this clone: The junction differs from germline at one of its ends, possibly a read error. The chain couples TRBV12-5 to TRBJ2-1, with a possible D match to TRBD2 (6 bases). CDR3 length: 13 residues. Germline V CDR1 and CDR2: LGHNT, FRNRAP. CDR3 region: CASGSGGGNGQFF. The DNA for the CDR3 is TGTGCTAGTGGTAGCGGTGGGGGGAATGGGCAGTTCTTC.

This sequence joins TRBV27 and TRBJ2-7; D gene unclear. V shed 7 bases and J shed 2 bases, with 12 bases lying between them. CDR3 length equals 13 residues. The germline V gene encodes CDR1 MNHEY and CDR2 SMNVEV (reference sequence). CDR3 sequence reads: CASTSLRTYEQYF. The CDR3 coding sequence is TGTGCCAGCACCTCATTACGGACCTACGAGCAGTACTTC.

The CDR3 here is CASKEGSGTGYEQYV. Here the CDR3 DNA reads TGTGCCAGCAAGGAAGGCTCAGGCACGGGTTACGAGCAGTACGTC. The gene calls are TRBV6-5 and TRBJ2-7; no clear D. V shed 7 bases and J shed 4 bases, with 20 bases lying between them. The CDR3 runs 15 residues. Germline V CDR1 and CDR2: MNHEY, SVGAGI.